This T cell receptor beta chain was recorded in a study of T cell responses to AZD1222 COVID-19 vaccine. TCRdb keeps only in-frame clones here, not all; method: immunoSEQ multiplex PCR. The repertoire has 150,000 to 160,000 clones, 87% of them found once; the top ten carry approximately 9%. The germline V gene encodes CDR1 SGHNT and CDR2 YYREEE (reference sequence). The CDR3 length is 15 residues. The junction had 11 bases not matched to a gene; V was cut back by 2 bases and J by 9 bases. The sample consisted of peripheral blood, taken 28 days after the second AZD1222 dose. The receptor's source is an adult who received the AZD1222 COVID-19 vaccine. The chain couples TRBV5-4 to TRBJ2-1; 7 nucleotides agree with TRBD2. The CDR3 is CASSLIGRELGEQFF. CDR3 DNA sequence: TGTGCCAGCAGCTTAATTGGGCGGGAGTTAGGTGAGCAGTTCTTC.